Below, 27 T cell receptor beta chains from the same sample are listed, as sequenced in a study of beta chain features in type 1 diabetes. Study-level points and caveats: The study found moderately but significantly shorter TCRB CDR3s in all four CD4+ subsets of Type 1 diabetes patients.

These receptors' antigens are unknown. Expressed TCRB transcripts were sequenced because the isolated RNA had all been reverse transcribed beforehand. TCRdb keeps only in-frame clones here, not all; method: immunoSEQ multiplex PCR. This table has about 370,000 clones, 8% to 10% appearing once. Material: central memory CD4+ T cells from blood. The receptors derive from a man younger than 40 with type 1 diabetes.

The chain links TRBV28 to TRBJ2-7; 7 nucleotides match TRBD2. Germline CDR1 MDHEN, CDR2 SYDVKM. CDR3 length: 16 amino acids. The ends lost 8 bases at V and 2 bases at J; junction bases unmatched: 15. The CDR3 DNA sequence: TGTGCCAGCCTTACCGAGCGGGATACGGGCGCCTACGAGCAGTACTTC. It is translated as CASLTERDTGAYEQYF. Variable domain in full (rest from reference TRBV28 and TRBJ2-7): DVKVTQSSRYLVKRTGEKVFLECVQDMDHENMFWYRQDPGLGLRLIYFSYDVKMKEKGDIPEGYSVSREKKERFSLILESASTNQTSMYLCASLTERDTGAYEQYFGPGTRLTVT.

V and J are TRBV29-1 and TRBJ1-1, with D uncertain. Trimming shortened V by 5 bases and J by 0 bases, and 10 bases separated the two germline ends. Looked up from germline, CDR1 is SQVTM and CDR2 is ANQGSEA. The CDR3 runs to 13 residues. CDR3 residues: CSVRVGVNTEAFF. CDR3 bases: TGCAGCGTTAGAGTGGGAGTGAACACTGAAGCTTTCTTT.

This clone was counted between two and nine times. The chain employs TRBV19 and TRBJ2-5; D tentatively reads TRBD1 or TRBD2 (5 bases each). This CDR3 comprises 14 residues. With 3 bases removed from V and 4 bases from J, the gap between germline ends came to 12 bases. Germline CDR1 LNHDA, CDR2 SQIVND (reference sequence). The CDR3 sequence: CASSIRDGGETQYF. The CDR3 coding sequence is TGTGCCAGTAGTATTCGGGACGGAGGAGAGACCCAGTACTTC.

The chain uses TRBV6-5 and TRBJ2-2; possible D gene TRBD2, 6 bases. Per germline, CDR1 MNHEY and CDR2 SVGAGI. V was pared by 8 bases and J by 3 bases, with 10 bases between. The CDR3 is 13 residues long. CDR3 bases: TGTGCCAGCTATCGACTAGACACCGGGGAGCTGTTTTTT. It translates to CASYRLDTGELFF.

CDR3: CASSLGTSNEQFF. The DNA of the CDR3 is TGTGCCAGCAGCTTAGGGACTAGCAATGAGCAGTTCTTC. This rearrangement joins TRBV7-2 to TRBJ2-1; 7 bases agree with TRBD2. Germline CDR1 and CDR2: SGHTA and FQGNSA. Losses at the gene ends were 1 base for V and 6 bases for J; bases not matched to a gene: 0. This CDR3 is 13 amino acids long.

Regarding this clone: One base away lies a much larger clone, so this may be a sequencing read error. The chain carries TRBV7-2 and TRBJ2-7, with 7 bases that match TRBD2. V gave up 4 bases and J gave up 4 bases; unmatched junction bases: 13. The germline V gene has CDR1 SGHTA and CDR2 FQGNSA. CDR3 length: 16 residues. The CDR3 nucleotides read TGTGCCAGCAGCTCAAATCTAGCGGAGACCCTATACGAGCAGTACTTC. Protein: CASSSNLAETLYEQYF.

This clone turned up a few times. Other DNA sequences from this sample encode an identical CDR3 as well. The V and J genes are TRBV28 and TRBJ2-5; tentatively, D is TRBD1 (6 bases). This CDR3 has 12 amino acids. The V and J ends lost 8 bases and 1 base respectively, with 8 bases between them. Germline CDR1 MDHEN, CDR2 SYDVKM. CDR3 in amino acids: CASSRGQETQYF. In DNA, the CDR3 is TGTGCCAGCTCCAGGGGCCAAGAGACCCAGTACTTC.

The V and J genes are TRBV5-1 and TRBJ1-1, with a possible D match to TRBD1 (5 bases). This CDR3 contains 14 residues. V was trimmed by 4 bases and J by 8 bases, leaving 18 bases between them. The germline V gene has CDR1 SGHRS and CDR2 YFSETQ. Written as DNA, the CDR3 is TGCGCCAGCAGCCGGGGGGAATCGGTCGCGGAAGCTTTCTTT. Translation: CASSRGESVAEAFF.

This clone turned up a few times. The chain has TRBV7-2 and TRBJ1-5, with 7 bases lining up with TRBD1. Germline lookup yields CDR1 SGHTA and CDR2 FQGNSA. V trimming: 5 bases; J trimming: 6 bases; junction bases outside the gene matches: 10. The CDR3 spans 15 residues. CDR3 sequence: CASSPTTGVSQPQHF. The CDR3 coding sequence is TGTGCCAGCAGCCCTACTACAGGGGTTAGTCAGCCCCAGCATTTT.

This clone came up a few times. J is TRBJ2-7 and V is TRBV4-2; unclear D gene. CDR1 and CDR2 (germline): LGHNA, YNFKEQ. The CDR3 loop spans 14 amino acids. Deletions cut 0 bases from V and 3 bases from J, with 9 bases between. CDR3: CASSQEVWGYEQYF. CDR3 sequence (DNA): TGTGCCAGCAGCCAAGAGGTTTGGGGCTACGAGCAGTACTTC.

This clone has only a few counts. The chain recombines TRBV4-3 with TRBJ2-1; TRBD1 matches 7 bases. The V and J ends lost 0 bases and 15 bases, in that order; junction bases with no gene match: 14. The length of the CDR3 is 15 residues. Germline CDR1 LGHNA, CDR2 YSLEER. The DNA for the CDR3 is TGCGCCAGCAGCCAAGAGGTCCCTATAGGGAGACAGGGGTTCTTC. The encoded protein is CASSQEVPIGRQGFF.

This clone was seen only a few times. The CDR3 sequence is CASSLTAGQETQYF. As DNA, the CDR3 is TGTGCCAGCAGTCTCACAGCAGGGCAAGAGACCCAGTACTTC. V and J are TRBV7-6 and TRBJ2-5, with D possibly matching TRBD1 (5 bases). Trimming removed 6 bases from V and 2 bases from J, with 13 bases in between. This CDR3 is 14 amino acids long. The germline V gene encodes CDR1 SGHVS and CDR2 FNYEAQ.

The chain couples TRBV9 to TRBJ2-3, with D possibly TRBD2 on 6 matching bases. V dropped 4 bases and J dropped 6 bases, with 24 bases sitting between them. There are 17 residues in the CDR3. Germline V gene sequence: CDR1 SGDLS, CDR2 YYNGEE. CDR3 residues: CASSSTGGSSGGDTQYF. The CDR3 nucleotides are TGTGCCAGCAGCTCCACAGGTGGGAGCTCCGGAGGGGATACGCAGTATTTT.

In DNA, the CDR3 is TGTGCCAGCAGTTCGATGAGGGGGAATGAGCAGTTCTTC. It is translated as CASSSMRGNEQFF. The genes are TRBV27 and TRBJ2-1, with D maybe TRBD1 (6 bases). The CDR3 runs to 13 residues. V lost 4 bases and J 7 bases, leaving 11 bases between the germline ends. Germline V gene lookup returns CDR1 MNHEY and CDR2 SMNVEV (reference sequence).

This chain joins TRBV7-2 and TRBJ2-7; D gene ambiguous. The CDR3 covers 14 residues. CDR1 and CDR2 (germline): SGHTA, FQGNSA. V lost 0 bases and J lost 2, with 8 bases in between. This chain's CDR3 is CASSLALVTYEQYF. The CDR3 coding sequence is TGTGCCAGCAGCTTAGCCTTGGTTACCTACGAGCAGTACTTC.

V usage is TRBV28 and J usage is TRBJ1-4, with unresolved D. This CDR3 is 11 amino acids long. With 5 bases removed from V and 5 bases from J, the gap between germline ends came to 3 bases. Germline V gene data show CDR1 as MDHEN and CDR2 as SYDVKM. CDR3: CASSQNEKLFF. The DNA for the CDR3 is TGTGCCAGCAGTCAGAATGAAAAACTGTTTTTT.

The chain joins TRBV18 to TRBJ1-1; tentative D call: TRBD1 (5 bases). V lost 0 bases and J 5 bases, leaving 13 bases between the germline ends. Germline V gene data show CDR1 as KGHSH and CDR2 as LQKENI. The CDR3 contains 15 residues. CDR3 in DNA: TGTGCCAGCTCACCACCGAACGGGGACGGTACTGAAGCTTTCTTT. Translating it yields CASSPPNGDGTEAFF. Supplemented by reference TRBV18 and TRBJ1-1, the full variable domain reads NAGVMQNPRHLVRRRGQEARLRCSPMKGHSHVYWYRQLPEEGLKFMVYLQKENIIDESGMPKERFSAEFPKEGPSILRIQQVVRGDSAAYFCASSPPNGDGTEAFFGQGTRLTVV.

This clone was detected a few times. The chain uses TRBV28 and TRBJ2-7; TRBD1 agrees at 9 bases. After removal of 2 bases from V and 5 bases from J, the junction contained 7 bases not matched to a gene. CDR1 is MDHEN, CDR2 SYDVKM, per germline. The CDR3 has 15 amino acids. CDR3 loop: CASSLMGQGIHEQYF. The CDR3 region has the DNA TGTGCCAGCAGTTTAATGGGACAGGGCATCCACGAGCAGTACTTC.

Concerning this clone: At the DNA level, this CDR3 is encoded by other sequences in the same sample as well. The chain combines TRBV6-5 with TRBJ1-1; a weak D match, TRBD1 (5 bases). This CDR3 contains 13 residues. The germline V gene has CDR1 MNHEY and CDR2 SVGAGI. Between the trimmed V and J ends, which lost 6 bases and 3 bases, there was a span of 11 bases. The CDR3 sequence is CASRWGRDTEAFF. The CDR3 nucleotides read TGTGCCAGCAGGTGGGGGAGGGACACTGAAGCTTTCTTT.

Only a few counts were recorded for this clone. The chain is built from TRBV28 and TRBJ1-2; 8 positions agree with TRBD1. Germline CDR1 MDHEN, CDR2 SYDVKM. The CDR3 covers 12 residues. The V segment lost 10 bases and the J segment 7 bases; nucleotides outside the gene matches: 8. CDR3 bases: TGTGCCACCGCGGGGACAGGTTTTGGCTACACCTTC. This translates into CATAGTGFGYTF.

The J gene is TRBJ2-7, the V gene TRBV9; 7 nucleotides line up with TRBD1. The CDR3 has 15 residues. Per germline, CDR1 SGDLS and CDR2 YYNGEE. V was clipped by 0 bases and J by 4 bases; unmatched bases: 7. The CDR3 DNA follows: TGTGCCAGCAGCGTAGCTGGACAGGAGTTTTACGAGCAGTACTTC. Protein: CASSVAGQEFYEQYF.

Only a few counts were recorded for this clone. The CDR3 spells CASSLGTGLTEAFF. CDR3 nucleotides: TGTGCCAGCAGCTTAGGGACAGGATTGACTGAAGCTTTCTTT. The chain joins TRBV7-2 to TRBJ1-1; 7 bases fit TRBD1. The V and J ends lost 1 base and 5 bases, in that order; junction bases with no gene match: 4. The CDR3 contains 14 residues. Germline lookup yields CDR1 SGHTA and CDR2 FQGNSA.

In its sample, this clone was seen a few times. V and J are TRBV11-1 and TRBJ1-1; D unclear. The CDR3 has 14 amino acids. Germline V gene sequence: CDR1 SGHAT, CDR2 FQDESV (reference sequence). V dropped 5 bases and J dropped 1 base, with 11 bases sitting between them. The chain's CDR3 is CASSPDTRNTEAFF. The CDR3 DNA sequence: TGTGCCAGCAGCCCCGACACCCGGAACACTGAAGCTTTCTTT.

The chain uses TRBV10-3 and TRBJ2-6, with D hard to call. The ends were cut back, 3 bases at V and 1 base at J, with 7 bases in the middle. This CDR3 is built from 15 residues. Germline V lookup: CDR1 ENHRY, CDR2 SYGVKD. In nucleotides, the CDR3 is TGTGCCATCAGTGAAGGTCTTTCTGGGGCCAACGTCCTGACTTTC. Its translation: CAISEGLSGANVLTF.

This rearrangement joins TRBV2 to TRBJ1-5; D not certain. V shed 7 bases and J shed 5 bases, with 12 bases lying between them. Germline CDR1 is SNHLY and CDR2 is FYNNEI. CDR3 length equals 13 residues. The CDR3 loop reads CASMQDMDQPQHF. CDR3 nucleotides: TGTGCCAGCATGCAGGATATGGATCAGCCCCAGCATTTT.

This clone was counted at least ten times. The CDR3 here is CASSPGDSNTDTQYF. CDR3 DNA sequence: TGTGCCAGCTCACCCGGGGACAGCAACACAGATACGCAGTATTTT. V and J are TRBV18 and TRBJ2-3; TRBD1 aligns across 7 bases. V shed 3 bases, J shed 2 bases, and the junction held 5 bases outside the gene matches. The CDR3 has 15 amino acids. Per germline, CDR1 KGHSH and CDR2 LQKENI. The whole variable domain, filled in from reference TRBV18 and TRBJ2-3, reads NAGVMQNPRHLVRRRGQEARLRCSPMKGHSHVYWYRQLPEEGLKFMVYLQKENIIDESGMPKERFSAEFPKEGPSILRIQQVVRGDSAAYFCASSPGDSNTDTQYFGPGTRLTVL.

In its sample, this clone was seen a few times. The chain employs TRBV30 and TRBJ2-3; TRBD2 might be the D (6 bases). Germline V lookup: CDR1 GTSNPN, CDR2 SVGIG (reference sequence). The CDR3 sequence is 15 residues long. Trimming took off 0 bases at V and 4 bases at J, with 14 bases between the two ends. CDR3 coding DNA: TGTGCCTGGAGTGTGGGTAGCGGCCCCGCAGATACGCAGTATTTT. This translates into CAWSVGSGPADTQYF. The variable domain in full, with the rest retrieved from reference TRBV30 and TRBJ2-3, is SQTIHQWPATLVQPVGSPLSLECTVEGTSNPNLYWYRQAAGRGLQLLFYSVGIGQISSEVPQNLSASRPQDRQFILSSKKLLLSDSGFYLCAWSVGSGPADTQYFGPGTRLTVL.